These 24 T cell receptor beta chains were sequenced from one sample in a study of T cells in Graves' hyperthyroidism and ophthalmopathy. TCR beta CDR3 regions were amplified from RNA. HTBI primers were employed in a first-round RT-PCR of the TCR CDR3. TCRdb recomputed calls from the multiplex PCR reads with MiXCR, one row per CDR3 protein. The table lists 95,000 to 110,000 distinct CDR3 sequences, 47% of them singletons. Sample: blood. All receptors come from a man in his forties with Graves' hyperthyroidism.

The rearrangement joins TRBV24-1 to TRBJ1-5, with a possible D match to TRBD1 (5 bases). The V end lost 4 bases, the J end lost 7 bases, and 19 bases lay between the germline ends. The CDR3 contains 16 residues. Germline V gene sequence: CDR1 KGHDR, CDR2 SFDVKD. Here the CDR3 DNA reads TGTGCCACCAGTGACCCTCGCCAGGGAAGGGACCAGCCCCAGCATTTT. It is translated as CATSDPRQGRDQPQHF.

This clonotype was counted at least ten times. CDR3 loop: CASTLGGLSGNTIYF. DNA for the CDR3: TGCGCCAGCACCCTAGGGGGACTTTCTGGAAACACCATATATTTT. The chain joins TRBV5-1 to TRBJ1-3; a possible D gene is TRBD1 (6 bases). The CDR3 runs to 15 residues. CDR1 SGHRS and CDR2 YFSETQ come from the germline V gene. V was cut by 6 bases and J by 1 base, with 14 bases left in between. Full variable domain (outside the CDR3, taken from reference TRBV5-1 and TRBJ1-3): KAGVTQTPRYLIKTRGQQVTLSCSPISGHRSVSWYQQTPGQGLQFLFEYFSETQRNKGNFPGRFSGRQFSNSRSEMNVSTLELGDSALYLCASTLGGLSGNTIYFGEGSWLTVV.

This clonotype was seen ten or more times. CDR3 in DNA: TGTGCCAGCAGCTTTGTAAACTACGAGCAGTACTTC. Its protein is CASSFVNYEQYF. This rearrangement joins TRBV5-5 to TRBJ2-7; D unclear. V lost 2 bases and J 3 bases, leaving 6 bases between the germline ends. Germline CDR1 and CDR2: SGHKS and YYEKEE (reference sequence). This CDR3 contains 12 residues.

This sequence joins TRBV6-1 and TRBJ1-1; TRBD1 aligns across 7 bases. In germline, CDR1 is MNHNS, CDR2 SASEGT. The CDR3 spans 18 residues. J was trimmed by 1 base and V by 0 bases; bases with no gene match: 11. The CDR3: CASSEARGAGGRNTEAFF. The CDR3 bases are TGTGCCAGCAGTGAAGCGCGAGGGGCAGGGGGTAGGAACACTGAAGCTTTCTTT.

This chain uses TRBV20-1 with TRBJ1-4; 11 nucleotides line up with TRBD1. Germline CDR1 DFQATT, CDR2 SNEGSKA (reference sequence). The CDR3 is made up of 15 amino acids. J was trimmed by 7 bases and V by 1 base; bases with no gene match: 5. The CDR3 sequence: CSARGTGGGTEKLFF. CDR3 nucleotide sequence: TGCAGTGCTAGAGGGACAGGGGGCGGCACTGAAAAACTGTTTTTT.

This clonotype was counted many times. This chain uses TRBV7-9 with TRBJ1-2; D perhaps matches TRBD1 (5 bases). In germline, CDR1 is SEHNR, CDR2 FQNEAQ (reference sequence). CDR3 length: 15 amino acids. The V and J ends lost 6 bases and 2 bases respectively, with 16 bases between them. In DNA, the CDR3 is TGTGCCAGCAGGGGTACCGGGACGGTAAACTATGGCTACACCTTC. Amino acid sequence: CASRGTGTVNYGYTF.

Remarks on this clonotype: A much larger clone differs from this one at a single base, so this may be a read error. The missing conserved phenylalanine or tryptophan at the end of this CDR3 makes a read error likely. The DNA is omitted, as the CDR3 cannot be located on it reliably, and the CDR3 follows TCRdb's listing. This chain links TRBV2 with TRBJ2-7; the listed D gene, TRBD1, was not tested against the DNA. Germline V gene data show CDR1 as SNHLY and CDR2 as FYNNEI. The CDR3 spans 14 amino acids, including both terminal residues. CDR3 in amino acids: CAAMSRGQPLYFGA.

This clonotype was observed at least ten times. DNA of the CDR3: TGTGCCAGCAGTTACTCGCAGGCGGTTCAGCCCCAGCATTTT. Translating gives CASSYSQAVQPQHF. The chain is built from TRBV6-5 and TRBJ1-5; D uncertain. V was clipped by 0 bases and J by 6 bases, with 9 bases between them. This CDR3 comprises 14 residues. Germline assignment: CDR1 MNHEY and CDR2 SVGAGI.

The chain links TRBV7-9 to TRBJ2-5; D is perhaps TRBD2 (6 bases). The CDR3 is 14 amino acids. Germline CDR1 and CDR2: SEHNR and FQNEAQ (reference sequence). Trimming shortened V by 5 bases and J by 9 bases, and 19 bases separated the two germline ends. CDR3 residues: CASSHGGSNQPQYF. The DNA of the CDR3 is TGTGCCAGCAGCCACGGGGGTAGCAATCAGCCCCAGTACTTC.

As to this clonotype: This may come from a read error, since a much larger clone is one base off. The chain's CDR3 is CASSFEGGPVNEQFF. The CDR3 DNA follows: TGTGCCAGCAGTTTTGAGGGAGGGCCCGTCAATGAGCAGTTCTTC. The chain carries TRBV12-3 or TRBV12-4 and TRBJ2-5, with TRBD2 matching over 7 bases. The end of the DNA fits TRBJ2-1 better, so the J call may be wrong. The CDR3 contains 15 residues.

This clonotype was found many times. The rearrangement uses TRBV6-2 or TRBV6-3 and TRBJ1-1, with TRBD1 matching over 9 bases. The CDR3 has 14 residues. Germline V gene lookup returns CDR1 MNHEY and CDR2 SVGEGT. Trimming at V came to 6 bases and at J to 0 bases, leaving 2 bases not matched to a gene. The CDR3 here is CASRRQGVNTEAFF. CDR3 in DNA: TGTGCCAGCAGGCGACAGGGGGTGAACACTGAAGCTTTCTTT.

This clonotype was observed at least ten times. The V gene is TRBV7-9, the J gene TRBJ2-1; the match to TRBD2 covers 13 bases. The germline V gene encodes CDR1 SEHNR and CDR2 FQNEAQ (reference sequence). The ends lost 5 bases at V and 7 bases at J; junction bases unmatched: 11. The CDR3 runs to 17 residues. CDR3 sequence reads: CASSILSGLAGVNEQFF. The DNA for the CDR3 is TGTGCCAGCAGCATACTGAGCGGACTAGCGGGAGTAAATGAGCAGTTCTTC.

For this clonotype: A read error is likely, as this CDR3 ends without the conserved phenylalanine or tryptophan. No DNA is shown, since the ends of the CDR3 on it are uncertain; the CDR3 is the one TCRdb lists. The chain is built from TRBV7-9 and TRBJ2-1; the table calls TRBD1, which could not be checked here. The CDR3 is 11 amino acids long, termini counted. Germline CDR1 SEHNR, CDR2 FQNEAQ (reference sequence). CDR3 protein: CASSSRDRAFI.

A remark on this clonotype: This may come from a read error, since a much larger clone is one base off. The chain links TRBV6-1 to TRBJ1-5, with D unresolved. Germline V lookup: CDR1 MNHNS, CDR2 SASEGT. Trimming took 5 bases from V and 7 from J, leaving 15 bases between them. The CDR3 sequence is 14 residues long. The CDR3 bases are TGTGCCAGCAGTTCCTCACGGGGATTGCAGCCCCAGCATTTT. Amino acid sequence: CASSSSRGLQPQHF.

This clonotype was counted ten times or more. The chain employs TRBV11-2 and TRBJ1-1; no firm D call. The CDR3 is 13 amino acids. V was shortened by 0 bases and J by 5 bases, with 7 bases between the two germline ends. Germline assignment: CDR1 SGHAT and CDR2 FQNNGV. The CDR3 loop reads CASSLEEETEAFF. For the CDR3, the DNA is TGTGCCAGCAGCTTAGAGGAGGAGACTGAAGCTTTCTTT.

This chain links TRBV30 with TRBJ1-3, with D uncertain. The V end lost 0 bases, the J end lost 0 bases, and 6 bases lay between the germline ends. CDR1 is GTSNPN and CDR2 is SVGIG in the germline V gene (reference sequence). CDR3 length equals 14 residues. CDR3 nucleotides: TGTGCCTGGAGTGTTTCTTTCTCTGGAAACACCATATATTTT. Amino acid sequence: CAWSVSFSGNTIYF.

This clonotype has at least ten counts. V is TRBV5-1 and J is TRBJ2-5, with 9 bases matching TRBD1. CDR1 is SGHRS, CDR2 YFSETQ, per germline. J was trimmed by 3 bases and V by 7 bases; bases with no gene match: 10. There are 15 residues in the CDR3. The CDR3 region has the DNA TGCGCCAGCGCGCCTTTCGGACAGGGGAAAGAGACCCAGTACTTC. Translating it yields CASAPFGQGKETQYF.

This chain joins TRBV15 and TRBJ2-5; perhaps TRBD2 as D (6 bases). CDR3 size: 14 residues. Trimming shortened V by 3 bases and J by 2 bases, and 10 bases separated the two germline ends. The germline CDR1 and CDR2 sequences are LNHNV and YYDKDF (reference sequence). This chain's CDR3 is CATSREGTQETQYF. DNA for the CDR3: TGTGCCACCAGCAGGGAGGGAACTCAAGAGACCCAGTACTTC.

This chain's CDR3 is CSAPRTGGSGYTF. The CDR3 DNA follows: TGCAGTGCTCCCCGGACAGGGGGTAGTGGCTACACCTTC. V usage is TRBV20-1 and J usage is TRBJ1-2; TRBD1 aligns across 10 bases. The CDR3 has 13 residues. The J segment lost 7 bases and the V segment lost 5 bases, leaving 7 bases of the junction unmatched. Germline lookup yields CDR1 DFQATT and CDR2 SNEGSKA (reference sequence).

This clonotype was seen only a few times. A much larger clonotype is one base distant, so this may be a read error. The chain combines TRBV6-6 with TRBJ1-2; D might be TRBD1 (6 bases). This CDR3 spans 12 amino acids. CDR1 is MNHNY and CDR2 is SVGAGI in the germline V gene (reference sequence). Trimming pared 8 bases from V and 3 bases from J, leaving 10 bases between. The DNA for the CDR3 is TGTGCCAGCCAGGACAGCGACTATGGCTACACCTTC. It specifies CASQDSDYGYTF.

This clonotype was recorded at least ten times. The V and J genes are TRBV12-3 or TRBV12-4 and TRBJ2-2; 10 nucleotides agree with TRBD2. This CDR3 has 14 amino acids. With 6 bases clipped from V and 4 bases from J, the junction kept 2 bases outside the gene matches. The CDR3 region is CASRGLAATGELFF. The CDR3 DNA follows: TGTGCCAGCAGAGGACTAGCGGCCACCGGGGAGCTGTTTTTT.

At least ten counts were recorded for this clonotype. The J gene is TRBJ2-7, the V gene TRBV7-6, with 9 bases matching TRBD2. Germline assignment: CDR1 SGHVS and CDR2 FNYEAQ. The V segment lost 5 bases and the J segment 2 bases; nucleotides outside the gene matches: 10. The CDR3 runs to 16 residues. CDR3 DNA: TGTGCCAGCAGCCTCGGGGGGACTAGCTCTACCTACGAGCAGTACTTC. Its protein is CASSLGGTSSTYEQYF.

The genes are TRBV29-1 and TRBJ1-2; the match to TRBD1 covers 7 bases. Losses at the gene ends were 6 bases for V and 4 bases for J; bases not matched to a gene: 11. Germline V gives CDR1 SQVTM, CDR2 ANQGSEA. The CDR3 totals 14 residues. CDR3 in DNA: TGCAGCGTCCCGTTCAGTGACAGGGCCTATGGCTACACCTTC. It encodes CSVPFSDRAYGYTF. The variable domain in full, with the rest retrieved from reference TRBV29-1 and TRBJ1-2, is SAVISQKPSRDICQRGTSLTIQCQVDSQVTMMFWYRQQPGQSLTLIATANQGSEATYESGFVIDKFPISRPNLTFSTLTVSNMSPEDSSIYLCSVPFSDRAYGYTFGSGTRLTVV.

This clonotype was counted ten times or more. The V gene is TRBV2, the J gene TRBJ1-2; D gene uncertain. Germline V gene lookup returns CDR1 SNHLY and CDR2 FYNNEI. This CDR3 is 13 amino acids long. The V end was cut by 6 bases, the J end by 4 bases, with 12 bases between. The CDR3: CASREDNPYGYTF. CDR3 nucleotides: TGTGCCAGCAGGGAGGATAATCCCTATGGCTACACCTTC. The variable domain in full, completed from reference TRBV2 and TRBJ1-2, reads EPEVTQTPSHQVTQMGQEVILRCVPISNHLYFYWYRQILGQKVEFLVSFYNNEISEKSEIFDDQFSVERPDGSNFTLKIRSTKLEDSAMYFCASREDNPYGYTFGSGTRLTVV.